This entry features one TCR beta chain sequence. Its antigen remains unidentified. One end of the junction varies from germline; a read error may be responsible. The data belong to a study of tumor and adjacent non-tumor tissue in lung cancer (dated by TCRdb to 2016 to 2019). A note on the overall study: Patients with adenocarcinoma (roughly 12), squamous cell carcinoma (2) and small cell lung cancer (1) were included in the cohort. Among the 15 or so patients, ages ranged from about 31 to 76 years, about 10 were men and 5 were women, and disease was TNM stage I to III. A total of some 130 million productive TCRbeta reads were generated by sequencing, corresponding to an average of about 4.2 million reads per sample. The study compared bulk TCRbeta repertoires between lung tumor tissue and matched distant non-tumor lung tissue from some 14 lung cancer patients. TCRbeta CDR3 sequencing was performed on under 35 paired specimens, with one tumor sample and one normal lung sample collected per patient.

The CDR3 measures 16 amino acids from cysteine to phenylalanine. Of all the DNA, just the CDR3 is kept, 48 bases in frame from base 1. Via the germline V gene, CDR1 is MNHEY and CDR2 SVGAGI. Library preparation used multiplex PCR. These reads were obtained on an Illumina HiSeq 2500. TCRbeta libraries were constructed through three rounds of nested PCR with primers (Table S4) according to protocols modified from ARM-PCR. Before sequencing, PCR products of 200-500 bp were excised from the gel and purified with the QIAquick gel extraction kit. On the authors' methods: Reads were cleaned with Trimmomatic, merged with FLASH into complete CDR3 sequences, and assigned to V(D)J germline segments with MiTCR. Clonal diversity was computed as the inverse Simpson's index with VDJtools. In-frame sequences without a premature stop codon were defined as productive reads. Using fastp trimming at Q25 and MiXCR clonotype assembly, TCRdb reanalyzed the public sequencing data and kept in-frame beta chains. Rows are combined by CDR3 protein, so each entry shows the most common genes and DNA. The V and J calls come from TCRdb's annotation, not from the publication. Within this sample are some 74,000 distinct CDR3 sequences, with just under 75% of them counted one time only. The ten biggest clones cover around 10% of the sample.

The research as a whole found: The methods do not name the sequencing platform or mention unique molecular identifiers. Younger patients had significantly higher TCR diversity, and higher tumor TCR diversity was associated with shorter overall and disease-free survival. Tumor tissue showed significantly greater TCR diversity (inverse Simpson) than normal lung tissue (roughly 430 vs 170, P = 0.0075, Mann-Whitney U test). The top 100 clones accounted for a significantly larger cumulative portion of the repertoire in normal lung than in tumor tissue. The cohort had only around 15 patients, and the authors noted that larger samples and more detailed clinical data are needed. Peripheral blood was not sequenced, so blood TCRbeta repertoires in these lung cancer patients were not examined.

RNA was isolated from bulk, unsorted tissue, and RNA quality was assessed with a NanoDrop ND-1000 and an Agilent 2100. The donors were newly diagnosed lung cancer patients admitted for thoracic surgery in China from August to November 2014 who had not received prior chemotherapy. The study excluded patients who had received radiotherapy or chemotherapy before or who had another cancer at the same time. Pieces of surgical tissue measuring about 1-2.1 cm3 were kept in RNAlater solution and held at -80 degrees C until needed. This sequence originates from a woman between 35 and 50 years old with non-small cell lung cancer. The chain couples TRBV6-5 to TRBJ2-1, with the D gene too uncertain to name. Material: lung tumor tissue. The CDR3 protein is CASSYSYFYSLNEQLF. The sequenced DNA: TGTGCCAGCAGTTACTCGTATTTTTACTCCCTGAATGAGCAGTTATTC.